This T cell receptor (beta chain) originates from a study of blood T cell repertoires in COVID-19. The wider study: The origin of the acute and convalescent COVID-19 samples was the United States, Italy and Spain.

V lost 7 bases and J lost 0; bases outside the gene matches: 4. The CDR3 extends over 14 amino acids. Germline lookup yields CDR1 SEHNR and CDR2 FQNEAQ (reference sequence). Per the original data handling: Nucleated cell number was recorded as an estimate derived from reference gene primer amplification. Sequenced by immunoSEQ multiplex PCR; TCRdb stores in-frame clones only, minus some. V and J calls and clone size are copied from that table; D and trimming were computed from the DNA. The data hold 150,000 to 190,000 clones, with 88% observed a single time. This TCR was recovered from a woman in her sixties or seventies with acute or convalescent COVID-19. The sample consisted of peripheral blood. V is TRBV7-9 and J is TRBJ1-2, with 8 bases matching TRBD1. CDR3 region: CASNRDRSNYGYTF. DNA of the CDR3: TGTGCCAGCAACAGGGACAGGTCTAACTATGGCTACACCTTC.